This T cell receptor (beta chain) was retrieved from a study of shared clonotypes between healthy human individuals. Terminally differentiated effector memory CD45RA+ cells were excluded by CCR7 positive selection of CD45RO-negative cells. Replicate PCRs for sorted subsets used approximately 220 ng DNA; this equaled tens of thousands of T cell genomes. Sequencing was performed with immunoSEQ multiplex PCR; in TCRdb, only in-frame clones are kept and a portion is missing. Found here are around 2.1 million clones, about 93% of them singletons; the top ten hold over 1.5%. Germline lookup yields CDR1 SNHLY and CDR2 FYNNEI. The CDR3 runs to 15 residues. The V gene end was trimmed by 6 bases and the J gene end by 0 bases; junction bases not matched to a gene: 7. About this clone itself: Its antigen is not known.

Whole-study results and caveats: All-four-donor shared clonotypes had higher generation probabilities than non-shared clonotypes did.

The sequenced material came from naive CD8+ T cells from PBMCs. The chain joins TRBV2 to TRBJ2-7; 8 bases are shared with TRBD1. The TCR sequence derives from a young man in good health. Some clones in this sample may be carry-over from other donors' samples. CDR3 DNA: TGTGCCAGCAGGGGGGACAGGCCGAGCTCCTACGAGCAGTACTTC. This sequence encodes CASRGDRPSSYEQYF.